This T cell receptor (beta chain) stems from a study of shared clonotypes between healthy human individuals. Concerning this clone itself: This CDR3 is also generated by other DNA sequences in the sample.

Naive CD8 cells were CD45RO-negative, positively selected for CCR7, excluding terminally differentiated effector memory CD45RA+ cells. TCRdb's copy holds only in-frame clones and misses some; the assay was immunoSEQ multiplex PCR. The sample carries about 2 million clones, about 95% recorded once. Sequenced material: naive CD8+ T cells sorted from blood. This receptor was taken from a man younger than 30 in good health.

Here the CDR3 DNA reads TGTGCCAGCAGCTTAGGGACAGGCTACGAGCAGTACTTC. It codes for CASSLGTGYEQYF. The chain joins TRBV11-1 to TRBJ2-7; 7 bases are a match to TRBD1. V was clipped by 1 base and J by 3 bases; unmatched bases: 0. The CDR3 sequence is 13 residues long. Looked up from germline, CDR1 is SGHAT and CDR2 is FQDESV (reference sequence).